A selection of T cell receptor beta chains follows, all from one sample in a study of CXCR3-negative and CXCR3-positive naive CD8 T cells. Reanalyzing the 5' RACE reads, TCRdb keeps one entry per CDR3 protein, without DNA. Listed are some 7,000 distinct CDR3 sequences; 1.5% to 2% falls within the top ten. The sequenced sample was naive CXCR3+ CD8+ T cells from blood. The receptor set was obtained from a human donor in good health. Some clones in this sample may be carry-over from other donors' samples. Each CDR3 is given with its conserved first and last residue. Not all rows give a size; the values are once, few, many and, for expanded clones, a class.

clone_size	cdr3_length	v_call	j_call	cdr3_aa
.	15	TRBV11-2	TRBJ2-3	CASSPRPDTSDTQYF
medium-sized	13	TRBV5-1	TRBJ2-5	CASSPLAEETQYF
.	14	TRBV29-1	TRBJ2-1	CSVSVINSYNEQFF
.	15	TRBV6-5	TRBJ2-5	CASSSTSGIQETQYF
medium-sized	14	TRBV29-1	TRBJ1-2	CSVVSREKDYGYTF
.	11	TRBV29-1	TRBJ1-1	CSVYGQGEAFF
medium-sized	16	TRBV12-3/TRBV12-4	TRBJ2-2	CASTPTGGANTGELFF
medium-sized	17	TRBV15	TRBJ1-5	CATSSLGRIYSNQPQHF
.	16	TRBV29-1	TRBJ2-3	CSVEDLEERATDTQYF
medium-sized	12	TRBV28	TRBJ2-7	CASSPGVNEQYF
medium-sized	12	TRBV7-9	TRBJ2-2	CASSLSAGELFF
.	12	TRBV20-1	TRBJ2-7	CSARDQGYEQYF
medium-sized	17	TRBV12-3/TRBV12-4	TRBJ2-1	CASSLPWGTTTYNEQFF
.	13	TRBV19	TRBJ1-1	CATLGGLNTEAFF
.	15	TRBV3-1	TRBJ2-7	CASSPGLNDAYEQYF
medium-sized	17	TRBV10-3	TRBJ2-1	CAISDPGQGVAYNEQFF
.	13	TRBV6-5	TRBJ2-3	CATGTHSTDTQYF
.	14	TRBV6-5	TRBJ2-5	CASSRAGGEETQYF